The source of this T cell receptor (beta chain) is a study of graft-versus-host responses after intestinal transplantation. This CDR3 has 15 amino acids. V shed 8 bases and J 1 base; nucleotides not matched to a gene: 9. Germline loops: CDR1 SGHRS, CDR2 YFSETQ. Some clones are missing from TCRdb's copy, which holds only in-frame ones; the method was immunoSEQ multiplex PCR. The sample shows some 41,000 clones, over 90% of them seen only once. The chain joins TRBV5-1 to TRBJ1-2; 9 positions agree with TRBD1. The sequencing used PBMCs, collected less than 750 days after intestinal transplantation. This TCR came from a human patient who received an intestinal transplant, so some T cells may come from the graft donor. The CDR3 is CASQQGARGNYGYTF. The CDR3 nucleotides are TGCGCCAGTCAACAGGGGGCGCGCGGTAACTATGGCTACACCTTC.